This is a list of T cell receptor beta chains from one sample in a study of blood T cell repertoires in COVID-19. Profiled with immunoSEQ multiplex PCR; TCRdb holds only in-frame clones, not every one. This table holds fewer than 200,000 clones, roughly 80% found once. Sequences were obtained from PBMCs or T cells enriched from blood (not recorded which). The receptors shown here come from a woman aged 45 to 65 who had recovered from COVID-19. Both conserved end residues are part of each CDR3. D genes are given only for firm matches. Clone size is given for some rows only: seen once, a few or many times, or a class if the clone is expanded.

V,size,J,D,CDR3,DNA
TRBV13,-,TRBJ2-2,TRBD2,CASSLWGSGKGGELFF,TGTGCCAGCAGCTTATGGGGGAGCGGGAAAGGCGGGGAGCTGTTTTTT
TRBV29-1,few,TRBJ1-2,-,CSGVQGPYGYTF,TGCAGCGGGGTACAGGGTCCCTATGGCTACACCTTC
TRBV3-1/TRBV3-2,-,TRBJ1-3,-,CASSSRDSSGNTIYF,TGTGCCAGCAGCTCCCGGGACTCTTCCGGAAACACCATATATTTT
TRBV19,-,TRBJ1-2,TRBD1,CASSRGTVTYNYGYTF,TGTGCCAGTAGTAGAGGGACAGTTACTTATAACTATGGCTACACCTTC
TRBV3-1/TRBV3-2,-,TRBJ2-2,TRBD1,CASSGQGVLGELFF,TGTGCCAGCAGCGGACAGGGGGTTTTGGGGGAGCTGTTTTTT
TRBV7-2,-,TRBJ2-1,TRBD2,CASSFSGGANEQFF,TGTGCCAGCAGCTTTAGCGGGGGGGCCAATGAGCAGTTCTTC
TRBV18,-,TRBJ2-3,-,CASSPKTLATDTQYF,TGTGCCAGCTCACCAAAGACTCTGGCCACAGATACGCAGTATTTT
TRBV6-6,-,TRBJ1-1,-,CATHASGGDTEAFF,TGTGCCACACACGCTTCGGGGGGGGACACTGAAGCTTTCTTT
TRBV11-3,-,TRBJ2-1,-,CASSLIGGGNEQFF,TGTGCCAGCAGCTTAATTGGGGGCGGGAATGAGCAGTTCTTC
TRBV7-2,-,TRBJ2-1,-,CASSRSEGEQFF,TGTGCCAGCAGCCGGAGTGAGGGTGAGCAGTTCTTC
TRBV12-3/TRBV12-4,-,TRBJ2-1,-,CASSLLGEQFF,TGTGCCAGCAGTCTTCTAGGTGAGCAGTTCTTC
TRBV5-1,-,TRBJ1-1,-,CASSFQQGGDTEAFF,TGCGCCAGCAGCTTCCAACAGGGAGGGGACACTGAAGCTTTCTTT
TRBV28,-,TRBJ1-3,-,CASRVDWDTYSGNTIYF,TGTGCCAGCAGAGTTGATTGGGACACCTACTCTGGAAACACCATATATTTT
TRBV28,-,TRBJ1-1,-,CASSSRVTEAFF,TGTGCCAGCAGTTCCAGGGTTACTGAAGCTTTCTTT
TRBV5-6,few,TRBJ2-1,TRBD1,CASSLTGTVYNEQFF,TGTGCCAGCAGCTTAACCGGGACAGTTTACAATGAGCAGTTCTTC
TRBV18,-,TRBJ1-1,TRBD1,CASSLRDREGATEAFF,TGTGCCAGCTCACTCCGGGACAGGGAGGGGGCCACTGAAGCTTTCTTT
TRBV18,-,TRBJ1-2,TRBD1,CASSPGQGAGGYTF,TGTGCCAGCTCACCCGGACAGGGGGCAGGGGGCTACACCTTC
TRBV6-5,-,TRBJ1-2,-,CASSYLPRGYGYTF,TGTGCCAGCAGTTACCTACCGCGGGGGTATGGCTACACCTTC
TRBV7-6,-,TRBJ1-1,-,CASSLAGAELNTEAFF,TGTGCCAGCAGCTTAGCGGGGGCCGAGTTGAACACTGAAGCTTTCTTT
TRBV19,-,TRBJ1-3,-,CASSTGLSGNTIYF,TGTGCCAGTAGTACGGGTCTCTCTGGAAACACCATATATTTT
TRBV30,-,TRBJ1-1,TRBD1,CAWSVLGTGPPRAFF,TGTGCCTGGAGTGTCCTCGGGACAGGGCCGCCAAGGGCTTTCTTT
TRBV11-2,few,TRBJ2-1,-,CASSRYGNEQFF,TGTGCCAGCAGCCGGTACGGTAATGAGCAGTTCTTC
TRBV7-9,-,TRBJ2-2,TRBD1,CASSPGQGVTGELFF,TGTGCCAGCAGCCCGGGGCAGGGGGTCACCGGGGAGCTGTTTTTT
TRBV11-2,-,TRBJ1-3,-,CASSRGSAGNTIYF,TGTGCCAGCAGCCGGGGGTCGGCTGGAAACACCATATATTTT
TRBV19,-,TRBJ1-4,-,CASTPVLGDEKLFF,TGTGCCAGTACCCCGGTCCTCGGGGATGAAAAACTGTTTTTT
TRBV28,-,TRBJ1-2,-,CASSSVEYGYTF,TGTGCCAGCAGTTCAGTGGAGTATGGCTACACCTTC
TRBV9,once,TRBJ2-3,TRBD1,CASSVEGTGMDTQYF,TGTGCCAGCAGCGTAGAAGGGACAGGGATGGATACGCAGTATTTT
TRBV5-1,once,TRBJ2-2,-,CASSLPQGPGELFF,TGCGCCAGCAGCTTGCCGCAGGGGCCGGGGGAGCTGTTTTTT
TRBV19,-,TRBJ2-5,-,CASSTTNGGETQYF,TGTGCCAGTAGTACCACAAACGGGGGAGAGACCCAGTACTTC
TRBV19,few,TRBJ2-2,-,CASSRGLGTGELFF,TGTGCCAGTAGTCGGGGGTTGGGCACCGGGGAGCTGTTTTTT
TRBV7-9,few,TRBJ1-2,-,CASSPGQRYGYTF,TGTGCCAGCAGCCCCGGACAGCGCTATGGCTACACCTTC
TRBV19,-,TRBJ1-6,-,CASNPPWGPINGYNSPLHF,TGTGCCAGTAACCCACCCTGGGGCCCCATTAACGGTTATAATTCACCCCTCCACTTT
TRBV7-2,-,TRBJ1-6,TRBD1,CASSARQGGNSPLHF,TGTGCCAGCAGCGCTAGACAGGGTGGGAATTCACCCCTCCACTTT
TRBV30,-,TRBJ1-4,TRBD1,CAWPTGSEKLFF,TGTGCCTGGCCGACAGGGAGTGAAAAACTGTTTTTT
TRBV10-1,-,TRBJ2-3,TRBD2,CASSDPAGDGRTQYF,TGCGCCAGCAGTGATCCGGCGGGAGACGGTCGGACGCAGTATTTT
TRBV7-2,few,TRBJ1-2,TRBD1,CASSFRGQGRGGYTF,TGTGCCAGCAGCTTTCGCGGACAGGGCCGGGGGGGCTACACCTTC
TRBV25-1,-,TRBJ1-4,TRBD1,CASSFPGQSGEKLFF,TGTGCCAGCAGTTTCCCGGGACAGTCGGGAGAAAAACTGTTTTTT